This T cell receptor beta chain was found in a study of blood T cell repertoires in COVID-19. The germline CDR1 and CDR2 sequences are KGHSH and LQKENI. The CDR3 runs 14 residues. The V and J ends lost 3 bases and 4 bases, in that order; junction bases with no gene match: 6. Original methodology: Reference gene primer amplification yielded estimated nucleated cell counts. TCRdb's table, derived via immunoSEQ multiplex PCR, lists solely in-frame clones and lacks some. That table gives V, J and clone size, and the DNA gave D and trimming. The sample has about 28,000 clones, nearly 90% seen once. This clonotype originated in a human donor in a cohort sampled during active COVID-19. The sample comprised peripheral blood. J is TRBJ2-7 and V is TRBV18; 7 bases are a match to TRBD1. CDR3 sequence reads: CASSPRDRSYEQYF. The CDR3 region has the DNA TGTGCCAGCTCACCGAGGGACAGATCATACGAGCAGTACTTC.